This TCR beta chain is from a study of regulatory T cells in long-lasting Graves disease. Findings of the study overall: Under persistent disease, TRBV28, TRBJ1-2 and TRBJ2-5 were used preferentially. It is possible that accuracy was reduced by the small size of the sample.

The CDR3 extends over 14 amino acids. Germline CDR1 and CDR2: LNHDA and SQIVND (reference sequence). Germline trimming cut 7 bases from V and 7 bases from J; bases unmatched to any gene: 9. Regarding time point: persistent/refractory GD, antithyroid drugs over 5 years with positive TRAb. PBMCs provided the RNA from which the TCR library was made. Relying on iRepertoire HTBI primers and Arm-PCR of CDR3 regions, the team built TCR beta libraries. Original processing methods: Identified across the samples were 60 to 70 TRBV segments and over 11 TRBJ segments. MiXCR, run by TCRdb on the multiplex PCR reads, gives a single entry per CDR3 protein. These V and J calls derive from TCRdb rather than the authors' analysis. The sample carries 390,000 or so distinct CDR3 sequences, around 23% recorded once. As for this clonotype: Its antigen is as yet unknown.

Sequenced here: peripheral blood mononuclear cells (PBMCs), sampled when the disease was refractory, from a patient treated with antithyroid drugs. The rearrangement uses TRBV19 and TRBJ2-1; 8 bases map to TRBD1. This sequence was found in a woman in her 40s with Graves disease. CDR3 nucleotide sequence: TGTGCCAGTAAAGAGACAGGGGTTTTGAATGAGCAGTTCTTC. Translating gives CASKETGVLNEQFF.